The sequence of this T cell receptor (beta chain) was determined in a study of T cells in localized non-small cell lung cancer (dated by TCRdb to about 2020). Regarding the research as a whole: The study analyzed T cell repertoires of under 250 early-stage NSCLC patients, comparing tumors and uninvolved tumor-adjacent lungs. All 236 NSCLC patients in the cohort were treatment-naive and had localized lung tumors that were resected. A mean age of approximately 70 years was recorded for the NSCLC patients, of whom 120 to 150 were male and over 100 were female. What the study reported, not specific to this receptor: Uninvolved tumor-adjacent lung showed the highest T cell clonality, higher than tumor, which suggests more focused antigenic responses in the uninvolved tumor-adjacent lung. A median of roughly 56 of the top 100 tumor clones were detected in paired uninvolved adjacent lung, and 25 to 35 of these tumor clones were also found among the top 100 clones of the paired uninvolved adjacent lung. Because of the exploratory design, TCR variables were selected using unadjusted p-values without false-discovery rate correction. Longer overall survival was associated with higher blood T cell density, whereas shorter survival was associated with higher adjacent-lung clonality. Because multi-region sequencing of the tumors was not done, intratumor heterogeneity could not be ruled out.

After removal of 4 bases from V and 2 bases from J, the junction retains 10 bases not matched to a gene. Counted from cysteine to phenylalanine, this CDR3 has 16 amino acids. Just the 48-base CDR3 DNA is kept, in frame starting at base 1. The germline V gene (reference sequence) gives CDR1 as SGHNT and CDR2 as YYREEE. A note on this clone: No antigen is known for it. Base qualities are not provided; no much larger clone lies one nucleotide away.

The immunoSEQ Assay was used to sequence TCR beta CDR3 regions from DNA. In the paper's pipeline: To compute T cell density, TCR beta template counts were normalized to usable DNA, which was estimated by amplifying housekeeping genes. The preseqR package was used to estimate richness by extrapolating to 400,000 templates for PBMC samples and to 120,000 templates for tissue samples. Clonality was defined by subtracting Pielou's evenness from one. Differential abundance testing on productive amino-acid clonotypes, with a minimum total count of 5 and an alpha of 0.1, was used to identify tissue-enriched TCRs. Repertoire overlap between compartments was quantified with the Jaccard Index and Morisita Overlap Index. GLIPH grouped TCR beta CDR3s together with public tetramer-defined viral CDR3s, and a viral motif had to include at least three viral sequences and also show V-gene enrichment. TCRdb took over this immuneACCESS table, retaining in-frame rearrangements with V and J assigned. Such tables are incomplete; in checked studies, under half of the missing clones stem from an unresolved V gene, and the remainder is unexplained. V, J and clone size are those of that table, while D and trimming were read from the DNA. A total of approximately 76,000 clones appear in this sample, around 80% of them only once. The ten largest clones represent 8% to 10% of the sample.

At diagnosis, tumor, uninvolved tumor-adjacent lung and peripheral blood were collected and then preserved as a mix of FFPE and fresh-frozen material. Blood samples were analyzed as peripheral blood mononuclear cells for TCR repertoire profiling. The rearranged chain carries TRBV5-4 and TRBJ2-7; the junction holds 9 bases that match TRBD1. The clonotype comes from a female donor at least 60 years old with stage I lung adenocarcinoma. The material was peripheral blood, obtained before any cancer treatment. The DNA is TGTGCCAGCAGCCCTACGACGGGACAGGGCGCCTACGAGCAGTACTTC. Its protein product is CASSPTTGQGAYEQYF.